Reported below is one TCR beta chain. Germline loops: CDR1 SGHNT, CDR2 YENEEA. Trimming left V 5 bases short and J 0 bases short, with 11 bases between. The CDR3 spans 14 residues. This record comes from a study of T cell responses to AZD1222 COVID-19 vaccine. Clones were read by immunoSEQ multiplex PCR, and TCRdb kept only the in-frame ones, dropping some. Among tens of thousands of clones listed, 92% were seen once. The specimen comprised peripheral blood, sampled on day 0 of AZD1222 vaccination. The clonotype comes from an adult in good health. V usage is TRBV11-3 and J usage is TRBJ2-7; TRBD2 is a possible D gene (5 bases). CDR3 nucleotide sequence: TGTGCCAGCAGCCGTTCGGGAAGCTCCTACGAGCAGTACTTC. The encoded protein is CASSRSGSSYEQYF. Based on the CDR3 plus reference TRBV11-3 and TRBJ2-7, the full variable domain is EAGVVQSPRYKIIEKKQPVAFWCNPISGHNTLYWYLQNLGQGPELLIRYENEEAVDDSQLPKDRFSAERLKGVDSTLKIQPAELGDSAVYLCASSRSGSSYEQYFGPGTRLTVT.